This T cell receptor beta chain was obtained from a study of beta chain features in type 1 diabetes. Overall study context: When patients were set against healthy donors, age, gender and cell yields were similar.

V dropped 6 bases and J dropped 7 bases, with 19 bases sitting between them. Germline lookup yields CDR1 MDHEN and CDR2 SYDVKM. The CDR3 covers 15 residues. Since all of the isolated RNA was reverse transcribed, expressed TCRB transcripts were what got sequenced. Profiling relied on immunoSEQ multiplex PCR, and the TCRdb table lists in-frame clones only, not all of them. Of just under 150,000 clones in the sample, about 10% were seen once. This TCR was recovered from a man aged 18 to 30 in good health. Sequences were obtained from naive CD4+ T cells from blood. The chain uses TRBV28 and TRBJ2-1; TRBD1 might be the D (6 bases). The CDR3 reads CASSQVFGTPNEQFF. The CDR3 DNA follows: TGTGCCAGCAGCCAAGTATTCGGGACACCTAATGAGCAGTTCTTC.